This is a list of T cell receptor beta chains from one sample in a study of cytomegalovirus exposure and HLA in healthy donors. The assay was immunoSEQ multiplex PCR, and TCRdb's table has in-frame clones only and misses some. Here the sample spans 150,000 to 200,000 clones, less than 75% being singletons. Material for sequencing was PBMCs. These receptors were taken from a girl aged 5-17 years in good health and CMV-seronegative. The CDR3 runs from the conserved cysteine through the conserved F or W. Fields, in order: V gene, CDR3 length, J gene, clone size, CDR3 protein. Part of the rows lack a size; the others show once, few, many or a class for expanded clones.

V gene: TRBV5-1
CDR3 length: 14
J gene: TRBJ1-3
clone size: .
CDR3 protein: CASSLGQGGNTIYF

V gene: TRBV19
CDR3 length: 16
J gene: TRBJ1-1
clone size: few
CDR3 protein: CASSSYLQGIQAEAFF

V gene: TRBV30
CDR3 length: 14
J gene: TRBJ2-7
clone size: .
CDR3 protein: CAWSRFLGVHEQYF

V gene: TRBV9
CDR3 length: 15
J gene: TRBJ1-6
clone size: .
CDR3 protein: CASSTRGGANSPLHF

V gene: TRBV19
CDR3 length: 13
J gene: TRBJ2-3
clone size: .
CDR3 protein: CASTTGNTDTQYF

V gene: TRBV5-1
CDR3 length: 13
J gene: TRBJ2-3
clone size: once
CDR3 protein: CASSLEGTDTQYF

V gene: TRBV30
CDR3 length: 13
J gene: TRBJ1-5
clone size: .
CDR3 protein: CAWSVGGDQPQHF

V gene: TRBV27
CDR3 length: 12
J gene: TRBJ2-2
clone size: .
CDR3 protein: CASRRNTGELFF

V gene: TRBV6-5
CDR3 length: 14
J gene: TRBJ1-6
clone size: .
CDR3 protein: CASSLGQINSPLHF

V gene: TRBV4-1
CDR3 length: 16
J gene: TRBJ1-1
clone size: few
CDR3 protein: CASSHISRAGATEAFF

V gene: TRBV6-1
CDR3 length: 13
J gene: TRBJ2-2
clone size: .
CDR3 protein: CASSSQGTGELFF

V gene: TRBV29-1
CDR3 length: 14
J gene: TRBJ2-7
clone size: few
CDR3 protein: CSVGGGRRHYEQYF

V gene: TRBV29-1
CDR3 length: 12
J gene: TRBJ1-5
clone size: .
CDR3 protein: CSVISQGGTQHF

V gene: TRBV2
CDR3 length: 15
J gene: TRBJ1-6
clone size: .
CDR3 protein: CASSDPRGWSSPLHF

V gene: TRBV18
CDR3 length: 15
J gene: TRBJ2-5
clone size: .
CDR3 protein: CASSPSQGYQETQYF

V gene: TRBV5-1
CDR3 length: 15
J gene: TRBJ2-1
clone size: .
CDR3 protein: CASSEGQSSYNEQFF

V gene: TRBV10-1
CDR3 length: 17
J gene: TRBJ2-1
clone size: .
CDR3 protein: CASSDRRDRGSYNEQFF

V gene: TRBV5-4
CDR3 length: 18
J gene: TRBJ2-1
clone size: .
CDR3 protein: CASRLFGGRWYSSDEQFF

V gene: TRBV2
CDR3 length: 15
J gene: TRBJ2-2
clone size: .
CDR3 protein: CAWGEGERNTGELFF

V gene: TRBV10-3
CDR3 length: 16
J gene: TRBJ2-1
clone size: .
CDR3 protein: CAISEWLRGRDNEQFF

V gene: TRBV27
CDR3 length: 15
J gene: TRBJ2-7
clone size: .
CDR3 protein: CASSFSPGQGNEQYF

V gene: TRBV5-8
CDR3 length: 11
J gene: TRBJ2-7
clone size: .
CDR3 protein: CASRGVYEQYF

V gene: TRBV5-1
CDR3 length: 13
J gene: TRBJ1-1
clone size: .
CDR3 protein: CASSLNRDRDAFF

V gene: TRBV2
CDR3 length: 15
J gene: TRBJ1-1
clone size: few
CDR3 protein: CASRVTGGMFTEAFF

V gene: TRBV5-1
CDR3 length: 15
J gene: TRBJ2-1
clone size: .
CDR3 protein: CASSSDRGPYNEQFF

V gene: TRBV5-1
CDR3 length: 15
J gene: TRBJ1-6
clone size: .
CDR3 protein: CASSQSGQVNSPLHF

V gene: TRBV2
CDR3 length: 13
J gene: TRBJ2-3
clone size: .
CDR3 protein: CASSRGLSDTQYF

V gene: TRBV6-6
CDR3 length: 14
J gene: TRBJ2-3
clone size: .
CDR3 protein: CASSNLRGTDTQYF

V gene: TRBV19
CDR3 length: 15
J gene: TRBJ1-2
clone size: .
CDR3 protein: CASSISPPQGSGYTF

V gene: TRBV2
CDR3 length: 15
J gene: TRBJ2-3
clone size: .
CDR3 protein: CASSSPRGVTDTQYF

V gene: TRBV27
CDR3 length: 16
J gene: TRBJ1-5
clone size: .
CDR3 protein: CASSLTGDYSNQPQHF

V gene: TRBV11-2
CDR3 length: 14
J gene: TRBJ1-1
clone size: .
CDR3 protein: CASSLHRDSREAFF

V gene: TRBV5-1
CDR3 length: 16
J gene: TRBJ2-5
clone size: .
CDR3 protein: CASSLAGGGAQETQYF

V gene: TRBV15
CDR3 length: 15
J gene: TRBJ2-5
clone size: .
CDR3 protein: CATSGGTSGGETQYF

V gene: TRBV6-5
CDR3 length: 15
J gene: TRBJ2-7
clone size: few
CDR3 protein: CASSRLDTLTYEQYF

V gene: TRBV6-1
CDR3 length: 16
J gene: TRBJ2-6
clone size: .
CDR3 protein: CASSDEGTAGANVLTF

V gene: TRBV7-7
CDR3 length: 17
J gene: TRBJ1-5
clone size: .
CDR3 protein: CASSSRQGAFSNQPQHF

V gene: TRBV27
CDR3 length: 18
J gene: TRBJ1-6
clone size: .
CDR3 protein: CASSFRDRGISYNSPLHF

V gene: TRBV11-3
CDR3 length: 12
J gene: TRBJ1-4
clone size: once
CDR3 protein: CASSSGDEKLFF

V gene: TRBV5-1
CDR3 length: 13
J gene: TRBJ2-7
clone size: .
CDR3 protein: CASSLGQGGEQYF

V gene: TRBV9
CDR3 length: 13
J gene: TRBJ2-2
clone size: .
CDR3 protein: CASSRPIAGELFF

V gene: TRBV15
CDR3 length: 17
J gene: TRBJ1-4
clone size: .
CDR3 protein: CATSRPSGGGGKEKLFF

V gene: TRBV6-6
CDR3 length: 14
J gene: TRBJ1-3
clone size: .
CDR3 protein: CASNVAGTGNTIYF

V gene: TRBV9
CDR3 length: 13
J gene: .
clone size: .
CDR3 protein: CASSAQGAYEQYF

V gene: TRBV10-1
CDR3 length: 17
J gene: TRBJ2-2
clone size: few
CDR3 protein: CASSAGTLRPNTGELFF

V gene: TRBV14
CDR3 length: 14
J gene: TRBJ1-4
clone size: .
CDR3 protein: CASSPRLTNEKLFF

V gene: TRBV11-2
CDR3 length: 16
J gene: TRBJ2-3
clone size: .
CDR3 protein: CASSPSSGGGTDTQYF

V gene: TRBV5-8
CDR3 length: 11
J gene: TRBJ2-7
clone size: .
CDR3 protein: CASPYPYEQYF

V gene: TRBV5-1
CDR3 length: 12
J gene: TRBJ1-1
clone size: .
CDR3 protein: CASSLEGKEAFF

V gene: TRBV7-3
CDR3 length: 14
J gene: TRBJ2-1
clone size: .
CDR3 protein: CASSLRPTGNEQFF